This entry lists 22 T cell receptor beta chains sequenced from one sample in a study of T-cell reconstitution after alpha-beta-depleted transplantation in children. This sample's TCRbeta library carried unique molecular identifier barcodes. A single record per CDR3 protein comes from TCRdb applying MiXCR to the PCR reads. The sample shows some 280,000 distinct CDR3 sequences, about 10% of them seen only once. The sequencing used PBMCs from the stem cell graft donor, collected from the stem cell graft. These receptors all come from a human donor who donated a stem cell graft to a child with SCID.

The table lists this clonotype with many counts. The gene calls are TRBV7-9 and TRBJ2-3; a weak D match, TRBD2 (6 bases). CDR3 size: 12 residues. The germline V and J ends were trimmed by 5 bases and 14 bases, with 17 bases remaining between them. CDR1 and CDR2 from the germline V gene are SEHNR and FQNEAQ (reference sequence). In DNA form, the CDR3 reads TGTGCCAGCAGCCCTGGGACTGGGCCGGTGTATTTT. This codes for CASSPGTGPVYF. The full variable domain, completed using reference TRBV7-9 and TRBJ2-3, is DTGVSQNPRHKITKRGQNVTFRCDPISEHNRLYWYRQTLGQGPEFLTYFQNEAQLEKSRLLSDRFSAERPKGSFSTLEIQRTEQGDSAMYLCASSPGTGPVYFGPGTRLTVL.

This chain connects TRBV12-3 or TRBV12-4 to TRBJ1-2; maybe TRBD1 (6 bases). Between the trimmed V and J ends, which lost 5 bases and 6 bases, there was a span of 22 bases. This CDR3 region has 16 residues. CDR3 residues: CASSRRTGWREDGYTF. CDR3 nucleotides: TGTGCCAGCAGTCGCCGTACAGGGTGGAGGGAGGATGGCTACACCTTC.

The chain employs TRBV5-1 and TRBJ2-5, with 7 bases aligning to TRBD2. Germline V gene lookup returns CDR1 SGHRS and CDR2 YFSETQ. This CDR3 has 14 residues. After removal of 0 bases from V and 4 bases from J, the junction contained 3 bases not matched to a gene. CDR3 nucleotides: TGCGCCAGCAGCTTGGTTTGGGAGGGAGAGACCCAGTACTTC. As protein: CASSLVWEGETQYF.

In this sample, this clonotype turned up a few times. One end of the junction does not line up with germline, which may come from a read error. V and J are TRBV11-1 and TRBJ2-3; D is undetermined. The germline V gene has CDR1 SGHAT and CDR2 FQDESV (reference sequence). The CDR3 covers 18 residues. CDR3 in amino acids: CASSSRLRKNPGTDTQYF. The DNA for the CDR3 is TGTGCCAGCAGCTCACGGTTGCGAAAGAACCCGGGCACGGATACGCAGTATTTT. Full variable domain (remainder filled in from reference TRBV11-1 and TRBJ2-3): EAEVAQSPRYKITEKSQAVAFWCDPISGHATLYWYRQILGQGPELLVQFQDESVVDDSQLPKDRFSAERLKGVDSTLKIQPAELGDSAMYLCASSSRLRKNPGTDTQYFGPGTRLTVL.

J is TRBJ2-1 and V is TRBV12-3 or TRBV12-4, with D possibly TRBD2 on 7 matching bases. This CDR3 is 17 amino acids long. The V end lost 5 bases, the J end lost 7 bases, and 24 bases lay between the germline ends. The CDR3 is CASSLWSWTRGVNEQFF. CDR3 coding DNA: TGTGCCAGCAGTCTCTGGAGTTGGACTAGGGGGGTGAATGAGCAGTTCTTC.

This clonotype was seen a few times. V and J are TRBV12-3 or TRBV12-4 and TRBJ2-5; 8 bases are shared with TRBD1. With V trimmed by 2 bases and J by 5 bases, 10 bases remained unmatched. This CDR3 contains 16 residues. CDR3 residues: CASSLLWTGSMETQYF. The CDR3 DNA reads as TGTGCCAGCAGTTTACTCTGGACAGGGTCGATGGAGACCCAGTACTTC.

J is TRBJ2-3 and V is TRBV7-9; D not certain. Per germline, CDR1 SEHNR and CDR2 FQNEAQ (reference sequence). With 5 bases removed from V and 0 bases from J, the gap between germline ends came to 12 bases. The CDR3 has 15 residues. CDR3 sequence (DNA): TGTGCCAGCAGCGAACCCCGAGCTAGCACAGATACGCAGTATTTT. This codes for CASSEPRASTDTQYF.

V is TRBV3-1 and J is TRBJ2-5; D unresolved. From germline, CDR1 is LGHDT and CDR2 YNNKEL (reference sequence). The CDR3 spans 12 residues. V lost 1 base and J 5 bases, leaving 5 bases between the germline ends. The CDR3 loop is CASSQVDETQYF. The CDR3 DNA follows: TGTGCCAGCAGCCAAGTAGATGAGACCCAGTACTTC.

CDR3 residues: CASSTSGDQETQYF. In DNA form, the CDR3 reads TGTGCCAGCAGCACTAGCGGGGACCAAGAGACCCAGTACTTC. The J gene is TRBJ2-5, the V gene TRBV4-2; 10 positions match TRBD2. Trimming at V came to 5 bases and at J to 0 bases, leaving 0 bases not matched to a gene. The CDR3 sequence is 14 residues long. Germline lookup yields CDR1 LGHNA and CDR2 YNFKEQ.

The table lists this clonotype with a few counts. The rearrangement links TRBV12-3 or TRBV12-4 to TRBJ2-3, with TRBD1 matching over 7 bases. CDR3 length equals 15 residues. Germline trimming cut 5 bases from V and 4 bases from J; bases unmatched to any gene: 9. CDR3 protein: CASSKYRGKSDTQYF. The CDR3 nucleotides read TGTGCCAGCAGTAAATACAGGGGAAAATCAGATACGCAGTATTTT.

Ten or more counts support this clonotype. This rearrangement joins TRBV7-6 to TRBJ2-3; 9 positions agree with TRBD2. Losses at the gene ends were 1 base for V and 3 bases for J; bases not matched to a gene: 14. Germline values: CDR1 SGHVS, CDR2 FNYEAQ. The CDR3 sequence is 19 residues long. Here the CDR3 DNA reads TGTGCCAGCAGCTTAGTAGTCGTGGACCGACTAGCGGATACAGATACGCAGTATTTT. Residues: CASSLVVVDRLADTDTQYF.

This chain joins TRBV12-3 or TRBV12-4 and TRBJ1-6; TRBD1 is a possible D gene (5 bases). V was trimmed by 3 bases and J by 5 bases, leaving 8 bases between them. The CDR3 sequence is 14 residues long. CDR3 protein: CASSFVGDNSPLHF. CDR3 sequence (DNA): TGTGCCAGCAGTTTTGTAGGGGATAATTCACCCCTCCACTTT.

There are a few counts of this clonotype. The chain links TRBV5-1 to TRBJ2-7; tentative D call: TRBD1 (6 bases). Trimming removed 5 bases at V and 1 base at J, with 13 bases between. The CDR3 contains 14 residues. In germline, CDR1 is SGHRS, CDR2 YFSETQ. CDR3 in amino acids: CASRPGQPSYEQYF. In DNA, the CDR3 is TGCGCCAGCAGACCAGGACAGCCATCCTACGAGCAGTACTTC.

This clonotype was seen more than once but under ten times. The chain couples TRBV12-3 or TRBV12-4 to TRBJ1-2, with D uncertain. CDR3 size: 12 residues. V lost 5 bases and J lost 4, with 8 bases in between. The CDR3 DNA reads as TGTGCCAGCAGTCGAGACACCTATGGCTACACCTTC. Amino acid sequence: CASSRDTYGYTF.

At least ten counts were recorded for this clonotype. The chain employs TRBV4-1 and TRBJ1-1; D remains unclear. V was cut by 2 bases and J by 1 base, with 11 bases left in between. Germline V lookup: CDR1 MGHRA, CDR2 YSYEKL. The CDR3 loop spans 15 amino acids. DNA of the CDR3: TGCGCCAGCAGCCAAATCGACATAGGGAACACTGAAGCTTTCTTT. Translated: CASSQIDIGNTEAFF.

This sequence joins TRBV6-1 and TRBJ2-2; D is undetermined. V lost 5 bases and J 1 base, leaving 8 bases between the germline ends. This CDR3 has 14 residues. Germline V gives CDR1 MNHNS, CDR2 SASEGT. CDR3 region: CASSRRENTGELFF. CDR3 in DNA: TGTGCCAGCAGTCGCCGCGAGAACACCGGGGAGCTGTTTTTT.

This chain uses TRBV18 with TRBJ2-5, with 7 bases aligning to TRBD1. Trimming at V came to 3 bases and at J to 0 bases, leaving 19 bases not matched to a gene. The CDR3 extends over 20 amino acids. The V gene's germline CDR1 is KGHSH and CDR2 LQKENI. CDR3 nucleotide sequence: TGTGCCAGCTCACCGACCTCAATGACAGGGCGCTCTCGGTACCAAGAGACCCAGTACTTC. The encoded protein is CASSPTSMTGRSRYQETQYF.

This clonotype was counted at least ten times. CDR3 DNA sequence: TGCAGCGTTGGGGGATCAGGACAGGCTGACTATGGCTACACCTTC. It codes for CSVGGSGQADYGYTF. The V gene is TRBV29-1, the J gene TRBJ1-2, with TRBD1 matching 7 bases. Germline CDR1 is SQVTM and CDR2 is ANQGSEA. The CDR3 length is 15 residues. V lost 4 bases, J lost 3 bases, and 11 bases stayed unmatched.

This clonotype was found a few times. V usage is TRBV18 and J usage is TRBJ2-1; D unresolved. Germline assignment: CDR1 KGHSH and CDR2 LQKENI. This CDR3 contains 14 residues. V was cut by 2 bases and J by 5 bases, with 10 bases left in between. CDR3 coding DNA: TGTGCCAGCTCACCAGGGCACCCAAACAATGAGCAGTTCTTC. Protein: CASSPGHPNNEQFF.

This clonotype was seen at least ten times. The chain links TRBV12-3 or TRBV12-4 to TRBJ2-5, with 7 bases identical to TRBD2. The CDR3 runs 13 residues. The junction had 6 bases not matched to a gene; V was cut back by 6 bases and J by 5 bases. This CDR3 is CASSPSGRETQYF. The CDR3 DNA reads as TGTGCCAGCAGCCCTTCCGGGAGGGAGACCCAGTACTTC.

This clonotype occurred many times. J is TRBJ1-6 and V is TRBV27; TRBD1 agrees at 10 bases. There are 16 residues in the CDR3. Germline values: CDR1 MNHEY, CDR2 SMNVEV (reference sequence). V trimming: 0 bases; J trimming: 7 bases; junction bases outside the gene matches: 3. In DNA form, the CDR3 reads TGTGCCAGCAGTTTATCGCGGACAGGGGGGAATTCACCCCTCCACTTT. Its protein is CASSLSRTGGNSPLHF.

The chain uses TRBV6-4 and TRBJ2-1; 12 positions match TRBD2. The ends lost 6 bases at V and 4 bases at J; junction bases unmatched: 1. Germline loops: CDR1 MRHNA, CDR2 SNTAGT. This CDR3 has 14 residues. The CDR3 sequence is CASRGLAGYNEQFF. The CDR3 DNA follows: TGTGCCAGCAGAGGACTAGCGGGGTACAATGAGCAGTTCTTC.